One sample yielded the 21 T cell receptor beta chains listed below, sequenced in a study of T cells after yellow fever vaccination. Each CDR3 protein is one row after TCRdb ran MiXCR on the 5' RACE reads. The table shows under 600,000 distinct CDR3 sequences, with around a fifth occurring only once. Specimen: PBMCs, collected roughly 20 days after the first yellow fever vaccination. The receptors here all came from a young man who received the YFV17D yellow fever vaccine.

The chain carries TRBV4-2 and TRBJ2-1, with D possibly called TRBD1 or TRBD2 (6 bases each). There are 17 residues in the CDR3. Germline CDR1 and CDR2: LGHNA and YNFKEQ. Trimming took off 2 bases at V and 0 bases at J, with 14 bases between the two ends. The CDR3 DNA reads as TGTGCCAGCAGCCAACGGGGGCCTCGGAACTCCTACAATGAGCAGTTCTTC. Amino acid sequence: CASSQRGPRNSYNEQFF.

This clonotype has a handful of counts. The chain has TRBV7-8 and TRBJ2-3, with unresolved D. Germline CDR1 and CDR2: SGHVS and FQNEAQ. Trimming cost V 1 base and J 10 bases, with 9 bases left between them. The CDR3 totals 12 residues. CDR3 in amino acids: CASSLVGLAQYF. CDR3 DNA: TGTGCCAGCAGCTTAGTAGGGCTAGCGCAGTATTTT.

The V and J genes are TRBV28 and TRBJ2-7; TRBD1 agrees at 7 bases. V shed 5 bases, J shed 5 bases, and the junction held 6 bases outside the gene matches. This CDR3 is 13 amino acids long. Germline V gene lookup returns CDR1 MDHEN and CDR2 SYDVKM. CDR3 amino acids: CASSPTGFDEQYV. In DNA form, the CDR3 reads TGTGCCAGCAGTCCGACAGGGTTCGACGAGCAGTACGTC.

The chain links TRBV2 to TRBJ2-7; D may be TRBD1 (5 bases). Trimming pared 4 bases from V and 3 bases from J, leaving 10 bases between. The CDR3 has 13 residues. Germline values: CDR1 SNHLY, CDR2 FYNNEI. CDR3 DNA sequence: TGTGCCAGCAGTGGGACAAACATCTACGAGCAGTACGTC. Protein sequence: CASSGTNIYEQYV.

This clonotype was observed a few times. The chain has TRBV11-2 and TRBJ1-4; D remains unclear. This CDR3 has 12 residues. The germline V gene has CDR1 SGHAT and CDR2 FQNNGV. V lost 1 base to trimming and J lost 8 bases, with 5 bases between them. The CDR3 nucleotides are TGTGCCAGCAGCTTAGCTACCGAAAAACTGTTTTTT. Protein product: CASSLATEKLFF.

This clonotype was counted between two and nine times. This chain connects TRBV5-4 to TRBJ2-3, with TRBD1 matching 10 bases. V gave up 3 bases and J gave up 6 bases; unmatched junction bases: 7. This CDR3 is 15 amino acids long. CDR1 SGHNT and CDR2 YYREEE come from the germline V gene (reference sequence). The CDR3 nucleotides read TGTGCCAGCAGCTCCGCGGACAGGGGGACGGATACGCAGTATTTT. It is translated as CASSSADRGTDTQYF. Complete variable domain (other parts from reference TRBV5-4 and TRBJ2-3): ETGVTQSPTHLIKTRGQQVTLRCSSQSGHNTVSWYQQALGQGPQFIFQYYREEENGRGNFPPRFSGLQFPNYSSELNVNALELDDSALYLCASSSADRGTDTQYFGPGTRLTVL.

V gene TRBV20-1 combines with J gene TRBJ2-5, with D possibly being TRBD1 or TRBD2 (5 bases each). V dropped 0 bases and J dropped 5 bases, with 19 bases sitting between them. Germline CDR1 is DFQATT and CDR2 is SNEGSKA (reference sequence). The CDR3 consists of 16 residues. CDR3 loop: CSARDGAGLFGETQYF. The DNA of the CDR3 is TGCAGTGCTAGAGACGGGGCCGGATTATTCGGGGAGACCCAGTACTTC.

CDR3 coding DNA: TGTGCCATCAGTGAGTCAGGGGGGTGGATCTACGAGCAGTACTTC. The encoded protein is CAISESGGWIYEQYF. This chain joins TRBV10-3 and TRBJ2-7, with D possibly being TRBD1 or TRBD2 (6 bases each). Deletions cut 0 bases from V and 3 bases from J, with 12 bases between. This CDR3 contains 15 residues. Germline CDR1 ENHRY, CDR2 SYGVKD.

This clonotype was counted many times. The chain uses TRBV18 and TRBJ2-6; D not certain. CDR3 length: 12 amino acids. Per germline, CDR1 KGHSH and CDR2 LQKENI. V gave up 3 bases and J gave up 3 bases, with 0 bases separating them. This CDR3 reads CASSPGANVLTF. The DNA of the CDR3 is TGTGCCAGCTCACCTGGGGCCAACGTCCTGACTTTC. The full variable domain, its missing parts supplied by reference TRBV18 and TRBJ2-6, is NAGVMQNPRHLVRRRGQEARLRCSPMKGHSHVYWYRQLPEEGLKFMVYLQKENIIDESGMPKERFSAEFPKEGPSILRIQQVVRGDSAAYFCASSPGANVLTFGAGSRLTVL.

The chain joins TRBV20-1 to TRBJ1-6; TRBD1 aligns across 11 bases. Germline CDR1 reads DFQATT; CDR2 reads SNEGSKA (reference sequence). J lost 7 bases, V lost 7 bases, and 6 bases had no gene match. The CDR3 contains 14 residues. In nucleotides, the CDR3 is TGCAGTGTCTCCGGGACAGGGGGAAATTCACCCCTCCACTTT. It translates to CSVSGTGGNSPLHF.

In regard to this clonotype: This may come from a read error, since a much larger clone is one base off. As the CDR3 is not closed by the conserved phenylalanine or tryptophan, this likely results from a read error. This rearrangement joins TRBV27 to TRBJ2-5, with D tentatively TRBD1 (6 bases). Germline V gene sequence: CDR1 MNHEY, CDR2 SMNVEV (reference sequence). This CDR3 is 14 amino acids long. Trimming stripped 3 bases from V and 4 bases from J, with 12 bases between. CDR3 protein: CASSFLVGGETQYL. The CDR3 coding sequence is TGTGCCAGCAGTTTTCTCGTAGGGGGAGAGACCCAGTACCTC.

This clonotype was seen a few times. V gene TRBV14 combines with J gene TRBJ1-1; D call uncertain. V gave up 1 base and J gave up 3 bases, with 6 bases separating them. CDR1 is SGHDN and CDR2 is FVKESK in the germline V gene. This CDR3 is 13 amino acids long. CDR3 DNA: TGTGCCAGCAGCCAAGGGGTTTACACTGAAGCTTTCTTT. It codes for CASSQGVYTEAFF. Full variable domain (remainder filled in from reference TRBV14 and TRBJ1-1): EAGVTQFPSHSVIEKGQTVTLRCDPISGHDNLYWYRRVMGKEIKFLLHFVKESKQDESGMPNNRFLAERTGGTYSTLKVQPAELEDSGVYFCASSQGVYTEAFFGQGTRLTVV.

The V call is TRBV5-1, the J call TRBJ2-6; maybe TRBD2 (6 bases). The germline V gene encodes CDR1 SGHRS and CDR2 YFSETQ. With 4 bases removed from V and 0 bases from J, the gap between germline ends came to 14 bases. The CDR3 contains 17 residues. CDR3 loop: CASSGGPQGSGANVLTF. As DNA, the CDR3 is TGCGCCAGCAGCGGAGGGCCCCAGGGCTCTGGGGCCAACGTCCTGACTTTC.

CDR3 DNA: TGTGCCAGCAGTATCCAAGACCAACCTCATTCGCAGTATTTT. Protein sequence: CASSIQDQPHSQYF. This chain connects TRBV12-3 or TRBV12-4 to TRBJ2-3, with no clear D. This CDR3 has 14 amino acids. The ends were cut back, 5 bases at V and 10 bases at J, with 19 bases in the middle.

The genes are TRBV24-1 and TRBJ2-1; 11 nucleotides agree with TRBD1. V was clipped by 6 bases and J by 5 bases; unmatched bases: 8. CDR3 length: 16 amino acids. Germline loops: CDR1 KGHDR, CDR2 SFDVKD. The CDR3 loop reads CATSSIGQGADNEQFF. As DNA, the CDR3 is TGTGCCACCAGTTCAATAGGACAGGGGGCGGACAATGAGCAGTTCTTC.

This chain joins TRBV20-1 and TRBJ1-2; no reliable D call. From germline, CDR1 is DFQATT and CDR2 SNEGSKA (reference sequence). Trimming cost V 3 bases and J 6 bases, with 8 bases left between them. The CDR3 runs to 11 residues. The CDR3 DNA reads TGCAGTGCTAGTAGGAGGGATGGCTACACCTTC. Its translation: CSASRRDGYTF.

The chain carries TRBV7-2 and TRBJ1-2, with 10 bases lining up with TRBD1. The CDR3 spans 16 residues. CDR1 SGHTA and CDR2 FQGNSA come from the germline V gene. V was pared by 3 bases and J by 4 bases, with 8 bases of the junction left unmatched. The CDR3 bases are TGTGCCAGCAGCTTCCGACAGGGGGCGTTGGGCTATGGCTACACCTTC. Its translation is CASSFRQGALGYGYTF.

This clonotype was counted a few times. This sequence joins TRBV7-3 and TRBJ2-2; no definite D call. Per the germline V gene, CDR1 is SGHTA and CDR2 is FQGTGA. V lost 5 bases and J 5 bases, leaving 9 bases between the germline ends. This CDR3 has 13 amino acids. CDR3 coding DNA: TGTGCCAGCAGCCCCGGGTTTACCGGGGAGCTGTTTTTT. Amino acid sequence: CASSPGFTGELFF.

This clonotype came up a few times. J is TRBJ1-6 and V is TRBV6-1; tentatively, D is TRBD1 (5 bases). Between the trimmed V and J ends, which lost 4 bases and 9 bases, there was a span of 13 bases. The germline V gene has CDR1 MNHNS and CDR2 SASEGT. The CDR3 loop spans 14 amino acids. For the CDR3, the DNA is TGTGCCAGCAGTGTAGGTCAGGGTCGTTCACCCCTCCACTTT. As protein: CASSVGQGRSPLHF.

Only a few counts were recorded for this clonotype. The chain couples TRBV5-1 to TRBJ2-5, with a possible D match to TRBD1 (5 bases). This CDR3 comprises 15 residues. V lost 7 bases, J lost 1 base, and 17 bases lay in between. Germline-derived CDR1 and CDR2 are SGHRS and YFSETQ. For the CDR3, the DNA is TGCGCCAGCTCTGTGCAGGGCCGGTTCCAAGAGACCCAGTACTTC. Translation: CASSVQGRFQETQYF. Full variable domain (missing parts from reference TRBV5-1 and TRBJ2-5): KAGVTQTPRYLIKTRGQQVTLSCSPISGHRSVSWYQQTPGQGLQFLFEYFSETQRNKGNFPGRFSGRQFSNSRSEMNVSTLELGDSALYLCASSVQGRFQETQYFGPGTRLLVL.

This chain connects TRBV6-1 to TRBJ2-7, with 9 nucleotides matching TRBD1. This CDR3 region has 16 residues. V was pared by 2 bases and J by 6 bases, with 11 bases of the junction left unmatched. CDR1 is MNHNS, CDR2 SASEGT, per germline. The DNA for the CDR3 is TGTGCCAGCAGTGAATGGCGGACAGGGGCTAGTAGCGAGCAGTACGTC. This gives the protein CASSEWRTGASSEQYV.